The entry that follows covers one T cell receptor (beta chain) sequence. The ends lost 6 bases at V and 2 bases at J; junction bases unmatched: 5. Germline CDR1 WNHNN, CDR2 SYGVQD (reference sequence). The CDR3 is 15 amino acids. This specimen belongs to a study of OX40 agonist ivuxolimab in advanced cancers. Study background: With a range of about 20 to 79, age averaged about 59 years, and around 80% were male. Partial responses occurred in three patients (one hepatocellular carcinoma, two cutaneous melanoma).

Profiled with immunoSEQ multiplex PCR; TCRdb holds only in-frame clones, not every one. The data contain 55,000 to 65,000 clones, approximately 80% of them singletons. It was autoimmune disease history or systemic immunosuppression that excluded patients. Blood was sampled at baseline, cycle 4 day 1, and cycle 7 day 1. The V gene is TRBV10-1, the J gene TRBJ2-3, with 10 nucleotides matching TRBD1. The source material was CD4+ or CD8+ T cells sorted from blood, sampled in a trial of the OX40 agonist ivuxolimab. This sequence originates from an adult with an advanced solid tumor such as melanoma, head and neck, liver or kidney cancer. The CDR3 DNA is TGCGCCAGCAGCCAGGACAGGGGGGCCACAGATACGCAGTATTTT. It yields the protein CASSQDRGATDTQYF.